This TCR beta chain was recorded in a study of cytomegalovirus exposure and HLA in healthy donors (dated by TCRdb to 2016 to 2017). Context from the whole study: According to an earlier analysis of a few hundred of the donors, about 179 million T cells yielded 117 million unique TCR beta sequences and around 280 Gb of sequence data. An early release covering 550 to 650 HLA-typed donors comprised around 300 gigabases of sequencing data and roughly 86 million unique TCR sequences. Of the roughly 400 genotyped donors, roughly 80% fell in the genetic ancestry cluster associated with self-reported Caucasian donors. The aim of the study was to test whether cataloging public T cell receptors could identify signatures of past pathogen exposure. Using immunosequencing, the study profiled T cell repertoires from 550 to 750 subjects and related those repertoires to cytomegalovirus serostatus. Along with the approximately 700-subject first cohort, a separate validation cohort of over a hundred different subjects was used. To predict cytomegalovirus infection status, the study combined high-throughput TCR immunosequencing, statistical association of individual TCRs with disease status, and machine learning. A later analysis re-analyzed previously published TCR beta repertoires from 666 donors and added high-resolution HLA genotyping to study TCR occurrence patterns. Rather than drawing on any new phenotypic data, the later analysis identified candidate immune exposures from TCR beta sequences and the way those sequences occurred across donors. An earlier analysis of around 540 of the donors applied high-throughput TCR beta sequencing to assess whether each TCR beta V gene segment acted as functional or pseudogenic. Donor age, sex, ethnicity and CMV serostatus were compiled alongside the repertoire data. In a later genetic analysis, genome-wide SNP genotypes for about 65% of the 666 donors were used, and that subset was treated as a discovery cohort. All discovery cohort repertoires had been generated on a single sequencing platform. HLA typing covered class I and class II loci at four-digit resolution. Typing coverage varied by locus: about 629-630 donors for A, B, C, DRB1 and DQB1; roughly 560 for DQA1; about 600 for DPA1; roughly 450 for DPB1. Several DR-DQ haplotypes were treated as single units for association and clustering because of strong linkage in the cohort. Among approximately 370 genotyped donors of the cohort, an average of around 220,000 unique TCR beta nucleotide sequences was sequenced per donor, of which about 19% were non-productive. The full study reports these points: Because counts were too low, around 17 rarely observed V segments, including chromosome 9 orphons, were left out of the earlier analysis of 500 to 750 of the donors. At a false discovery rate of 0.05, a later analysis linked some 17,000 TCR beta sequences to specific HLA alleles. A later analysis found that TCR association rates varied across HLA loci, with DRB1 alleles showing the most associated TCRs and HLA-C alleles the fewest. Compared with equally common non-associated chains, HLA-associated TCR beta chains in a later analysis were more clonally expanded and had lower generation probabilities. Because some donors lacked HLA typing at each locus, the association tests relied only on the typed subset. Most CMV-associated TCR beta chains appeared to be HLA-restricted in a later analysis, and the HLA associations seemed to be driven largely by CMV exposure. A cluster of highly shared sequence variants was judged likely to represent a technical artifact of the sequencing pipeline. The study listed 170 or so TCR beta chains as associated with cytomegalovirus. When HLA alleles, especially DR and DQ, strongly co-occurred, attributing TCR associations to individual alleles was difficult. CMV serostatus was the only immune exposure information available for the cohort. A later genetic analysis reported fewer N-insertions in productive TCRs among donors in an Asian-associated ancestry cluster than the roughly 670-donor mean. A few of the identified cytomegalovirus-associated TCR beta chains were confirmed in vitro to be specific for cytomegalovirus antigens. The classifier was reported to diagnose cytomegalovirus status with high specificity and sensitivity in both the original and validation cohorts. Across donors, most TCR sequences were observed very rarely, whereas some public TCRs were present in many individuals. The authors suggested that the approach could potentially be generalized to other disease states and immunological phenotypes. This cohort had only TCR beta chains sequenced, and the lack of alpha or paired-chain data limited which features could be detected. In a later genetic analysis, a missense DCLRE1C variant was associated with V-gene and J-gene trimming of TCR beta chains, and the association was replicated in an independent cohort. A further reported finding was that TCR beta sequences accurately predicted the HLA-A and HLA-B alleles for most subjects in the first cohort. Correlated functional status among segregating V segments might reflect linkage disequilibrium, but an unknown experimental factor could not be ruled out. Several of the top co-occurrence clusters appeared to be linked to parvovirus B19, influenza, CMV and Epstein-Barr virus, according to a later analysis. Roughly uniform sequencing depth across donors was assumed in presence/absence analyses, although this assumption may not hold. The 87-base-pair reads could not distinguish some IMGT-functional V segments, including TRBV6-2 and TRBV6-3, so those segments were excluded. In an earlier analysis of 587 of the donors, most TCR beta V segments appeared in productive rearrangements about 90% or about 30% of the time, broadly matching IMGT annotations.

The CDR3 goes from the cysteine to the phenylalanine over 16 residues. Just the 48-base CDR3 DNA is kept, in frame starting at base 1. The germline V end is reduced by 4 bases and the J end by 6 bases; junction bases left unmatched: 10. Sequences SGHTA (CDR1) and FQGNSA (CDR2) are obtained from the germline V gene. Libraries were made using the immunoSEQ multiplex PCR assay. For the multiplex PCR, a mixture combining 60 forward primers for TCR Vbeta segments and 13 reverse primers for TCR Jbeta segments was used. The CDR3 region of rearranged TCR beta genes was amplified from genomic DNA with a multiplex PCR assay. The amplified TCR beta libraries were sequenced on the Illumina HiSeq System as 87-base-pair reads. As for how the authors treated the data: A later analysis tallied around 80 million unique TCR beta chains across the 666 repertoires, and around 9.9 million of those chains were shared by two or more donors. Raw reads were error-corrected and collapsed into unique sequences by a nearest-neighbor algorithm in which closely related sequences were merged to remove PCR and sequencing errors. V, D and J gene segments were assigned by aligning CDR3 sequences to IMGT reference sequences. Each retained sequence needed at least a six-nucleotide match to both a V gene segment and a J gene segment. Rearrangements were called productive when the CDR3 lacked stop codons and stayed in frame with V and J; all others were non-productive. CDR3 was defined according to IMGT convention as the region running from the second conserved V-encoded cysteine to the conserved J-encoded phenylalanine. Sequences without an unambiguous match to a single V gene segment were excluded from the earlier analysis of approximately 600 of the donors. An earlier analysis of several hundred of the donors called V segments functional above 56.7% productive rearrangements and segregating when the between-donor standard deviation exceeded 5%. A statistical classification framework was built for diagnosing cytomegalovirus status from the catalog of TCR beta chain sequences. A later analysis assigned V and J genes by comparing TCR nucleotide sequences with IMGT/GENE-DB human TR gene sequences. The TCRdist pipeline was used in a later analysis to assign CDR3 sequences and most-parsimonious VDJ recombination scenarios. In a later analysis, every TCR beta chain was defined by the combination of its CDR3 amino acid sequence and its V-gene family, and reads without a unique V-gene family were dropped. In a later analysis, approximately 640 highly shared, low-generation-probability nucleotide sequences were removed to address suspected cross-contamination and a sequencing artifact. A later analysis calculated a clonal expansion index for each public chain from normalized within-repertoire ranks of inferred template counts. A later analysis computed generation probabilities with a VDJ recombination model fitted to out-of-frame rearrangements, and checked the results against IGoR. A later analysis scored TCR-TCR, TCR-HLA and TCR-CMV co-occurrence with hypergeometric tests, applying a repertoire-size bias correction to TCR pairs. To estimate false discovery rates, a later analysis permuted the HLA or CMV assignments 20 times. In a later analysis, co-occurring TCRs were grouped using DBSCAN, and TCRdist sequence similarity was added for clustering within HLA-allele-positive subsets. Repertoires with fewer than 30,000 or more than 120,000 public chains, plus five repertoires with anomalous nucleotide sharing, were excluded from co-occurrence clustering. Imported from immuneACCESS, the table was reduced by TCRdb to in-frame sequences with V and J called. These copies leave out some clones; in studies compared against another copy, an unresolved V gene accounts for under half, and the cause of the remainder is not known. The V and J calls and clone size were taken over from that table, and D and trimming were inferred from the DNA. Within this sample are about 140,000 clones, with over 60% of them counted one time only. The ten largest clones capture about 1.6% of the sample.

The cohort consisted of 600 or so healthy bone marrow donors. Cohort members were all nominally healthy when sampled, although unrecorded immune exposures were likely present. The donor tested CMV seronegative and was one of the 352 seronegative cohort members. A peripheral blood sample was collected from each donor, and TCR beta sequencing was performed on peripheral blood mononuclear cells. Genomic DNA was extracted from the blood cell samples with the Qiagen DNeasy Blood Extraction Kit. Turning to this clone: The antigen it recognizes is unknown. Per-nucleotide qualities are absent, and no much larger clonotype sits a single base away.

The TCR originated in a female donor in good health and CMV-seronegative. This sequence uses TRBV7-2 and TRBJ2-1, with 9 bases matching TRBD1. Sequences were obtained from PBMCs. Here is the DNA: TGTGCCAGCAGCTCCGAAGGGACAGGGTTAGGCAATGAGCAGTTCTTC. It specifies CASSSEGTGLGNEQFF.